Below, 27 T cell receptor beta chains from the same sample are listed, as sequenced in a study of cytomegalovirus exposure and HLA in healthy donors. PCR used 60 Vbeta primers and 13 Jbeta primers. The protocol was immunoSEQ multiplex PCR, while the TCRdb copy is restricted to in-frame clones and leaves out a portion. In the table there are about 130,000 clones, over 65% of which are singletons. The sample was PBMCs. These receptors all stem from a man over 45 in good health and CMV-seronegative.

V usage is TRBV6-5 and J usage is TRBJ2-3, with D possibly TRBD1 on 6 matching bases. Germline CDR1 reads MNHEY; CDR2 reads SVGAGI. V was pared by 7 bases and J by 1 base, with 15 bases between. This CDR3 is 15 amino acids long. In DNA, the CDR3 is TGTGCCAGCAAGGATGACAGGTCCGGCACAGATACGCAGTATTTT. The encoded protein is CASKDDRSGTDTQYF.

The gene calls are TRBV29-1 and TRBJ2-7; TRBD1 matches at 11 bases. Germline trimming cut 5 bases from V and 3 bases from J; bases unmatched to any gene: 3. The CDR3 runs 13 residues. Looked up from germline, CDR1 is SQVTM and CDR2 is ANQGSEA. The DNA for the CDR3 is TGCAGCGTTTCCGGGACAGGGGGCTACGAGCAGTACTTC. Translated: CSVSGTGGYEQYF.

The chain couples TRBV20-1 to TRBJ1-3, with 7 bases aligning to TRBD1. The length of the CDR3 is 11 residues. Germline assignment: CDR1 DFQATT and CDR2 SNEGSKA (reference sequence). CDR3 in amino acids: CSTDRGNTIYF. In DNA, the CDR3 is TGCAGCACGGACAGGGGAAACACCATATATTTT.

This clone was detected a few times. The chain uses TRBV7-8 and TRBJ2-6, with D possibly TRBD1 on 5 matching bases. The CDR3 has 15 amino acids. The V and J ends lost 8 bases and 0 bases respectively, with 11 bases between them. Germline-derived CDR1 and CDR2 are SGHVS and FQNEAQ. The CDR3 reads CASGRQSSGANVLTF. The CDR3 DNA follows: TGTGCCAGCGGCCGACAGAGCTCTGGGGCCAACGTCCTGACTTTC.

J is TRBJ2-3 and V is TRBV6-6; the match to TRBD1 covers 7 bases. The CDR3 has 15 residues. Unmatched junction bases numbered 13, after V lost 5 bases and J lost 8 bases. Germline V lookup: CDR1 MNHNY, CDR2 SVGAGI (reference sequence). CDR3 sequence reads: CASSPWDSRAGTQYF. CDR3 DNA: TGTGCCAGCAGTCCCTGGGACAGCCGAGCCGGTACGCAGTATTTT.

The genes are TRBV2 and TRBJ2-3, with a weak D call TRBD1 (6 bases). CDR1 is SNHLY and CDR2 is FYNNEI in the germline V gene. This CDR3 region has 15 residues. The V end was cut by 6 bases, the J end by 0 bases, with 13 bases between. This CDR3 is CASRRQATSTDTQYF. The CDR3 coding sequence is TGTGCCAGCAGGAGACAGGCAACTAGCACAGATACGCAGTATTTT.

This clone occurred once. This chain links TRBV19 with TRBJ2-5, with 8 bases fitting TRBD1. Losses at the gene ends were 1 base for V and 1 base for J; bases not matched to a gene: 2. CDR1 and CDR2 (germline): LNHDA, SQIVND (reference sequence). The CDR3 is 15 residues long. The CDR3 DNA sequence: TGTGCCAGTAGTATAGGGGACAGGCTCCAAGAGACCCAGTACTTC. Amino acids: CASSIGDRLQETQYF.

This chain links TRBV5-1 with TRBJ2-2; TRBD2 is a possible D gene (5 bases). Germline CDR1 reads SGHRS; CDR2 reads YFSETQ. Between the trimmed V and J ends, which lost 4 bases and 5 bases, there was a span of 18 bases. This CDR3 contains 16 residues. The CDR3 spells CASSPRLQEGTGELFF. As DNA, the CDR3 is TGCGCCAGCAGCCCGAGACTACAAGAGGGTACCGGGGAGCTGTTTTTT.

The CDR3 DNA sequence: TGTGCCAGCAGTTCCGGACTAGCGGGAGTTTTGAATGAGCAGTTCTTC. Translated: CASSSGLAGVLNEQFF. This chain uses TRBV28 with TRBJ2-1, with 13 bases identical to TRBD2. The CDR3 covers 16 residues. Looked up from germline, CDR1 is MDHEN and CDR2 is SYDVKM. V trimming: 4 bases; J trimming: 7 bases; junction bases outside the gene matches: 7.

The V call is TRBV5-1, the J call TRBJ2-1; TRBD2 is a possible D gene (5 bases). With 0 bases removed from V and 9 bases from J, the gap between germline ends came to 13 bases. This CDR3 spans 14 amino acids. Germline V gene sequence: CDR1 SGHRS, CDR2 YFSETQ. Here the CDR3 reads CASSLAALVTEQFF. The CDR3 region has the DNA TGCGCCAGCAGCTTGGCCGCACTAGTCACTGAGCAGTTCTTC.

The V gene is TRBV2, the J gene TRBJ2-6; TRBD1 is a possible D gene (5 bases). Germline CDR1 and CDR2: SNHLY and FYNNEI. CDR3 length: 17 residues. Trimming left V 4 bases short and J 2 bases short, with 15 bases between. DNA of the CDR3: TGTGCCAGCAGTGCGCATCCAGGGTCTGCTGGGGCCAACGTCCTGACTTTC. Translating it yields CASSAHPGSAGANVLTF.

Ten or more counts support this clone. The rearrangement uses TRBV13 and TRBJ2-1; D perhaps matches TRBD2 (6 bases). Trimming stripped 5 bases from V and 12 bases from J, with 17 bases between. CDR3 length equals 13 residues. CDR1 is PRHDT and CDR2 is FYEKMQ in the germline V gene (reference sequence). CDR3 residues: CASSRRLVGGQFF. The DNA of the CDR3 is TGTGCCAGCAGCCGTCGACTAGTGGGGGGGCAGTTCTTC. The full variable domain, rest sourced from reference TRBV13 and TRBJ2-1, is AAGVIQSPRHLIKEKRETATLKCYPIPRHDTVYWYQQGPGQDPQFLISFYEKMQSDKGSIPDRFSAQQFSDYHSELNMSSLELGDSALYFCASSRRLVGGQFFGPGTRLTVL.

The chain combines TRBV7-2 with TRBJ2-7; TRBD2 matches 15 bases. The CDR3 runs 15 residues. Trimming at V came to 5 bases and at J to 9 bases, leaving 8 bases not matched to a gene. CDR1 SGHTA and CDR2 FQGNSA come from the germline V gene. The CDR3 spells CASSKGLAGGVAQYF. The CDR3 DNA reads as TGTGCCAGCAGCAAGGGACTAGCGGGAGGCGTGGCGCAGTACTTC.

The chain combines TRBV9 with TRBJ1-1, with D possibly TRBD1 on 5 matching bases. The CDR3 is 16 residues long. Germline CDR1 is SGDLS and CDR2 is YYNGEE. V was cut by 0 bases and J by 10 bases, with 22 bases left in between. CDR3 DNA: TGTGCCAGCAGCGTAGAGAGGGGAGGGGCAGCGGAAACAGCTTTCTTT. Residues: CASSVERGGAAETAFF. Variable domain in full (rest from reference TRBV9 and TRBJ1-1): DSGVTQTPKHLITATGQRVTLRCSPRSGDLSVYWYQQSLDQGLQFLIQYYNGEERAKGNILERFSAQQFPDLHSELNLSSLELGDSALYFCASSVERGGAAETAFFGQGTRLTVV.

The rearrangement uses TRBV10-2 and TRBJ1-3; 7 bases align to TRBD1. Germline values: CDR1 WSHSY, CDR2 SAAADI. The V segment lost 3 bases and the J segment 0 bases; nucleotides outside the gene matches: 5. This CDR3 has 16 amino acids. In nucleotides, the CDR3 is TGCGCCAGCAGTGATTCCGACAGGGTCTCTGGAAACACCATATATTTT. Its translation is CASSDSDRVSGNTIYF.

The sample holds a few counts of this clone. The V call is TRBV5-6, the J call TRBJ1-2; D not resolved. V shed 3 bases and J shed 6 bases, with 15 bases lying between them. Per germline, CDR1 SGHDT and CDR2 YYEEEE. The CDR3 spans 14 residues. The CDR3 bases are TGTGCCAGCAGCTCCCTCGGGTGGTCCCATGGCTACACCTTC. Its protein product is CASSSLGWSHGYTF. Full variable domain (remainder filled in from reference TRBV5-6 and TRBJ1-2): DAGVTQSPTHLIKTRGQQVTLRCSPKSGHDTVSWYQQALGQGPQFIFQYYEEEERQRGNFPDRFSGHQFPNYSSELNVNALLLGDSALYLCASSSLGWSHGYTFGSGTRLTVV.

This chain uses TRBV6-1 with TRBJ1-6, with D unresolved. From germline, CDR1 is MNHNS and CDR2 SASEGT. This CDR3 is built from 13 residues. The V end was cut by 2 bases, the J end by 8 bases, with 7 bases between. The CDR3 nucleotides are TGTGCCAGCAGTGAACAATCGGATTCACCCCTCCACTTT. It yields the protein CASSEQSDSPLHF.

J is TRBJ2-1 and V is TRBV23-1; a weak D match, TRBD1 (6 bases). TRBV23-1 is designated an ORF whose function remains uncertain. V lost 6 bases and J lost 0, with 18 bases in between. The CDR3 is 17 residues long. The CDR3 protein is CASSPNGGLSSYNEQFF. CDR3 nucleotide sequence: TGCGCCAGCAGCCCGAATGGGGGCCTTAGCTCCTACAATGAGCAGTTCTTC.

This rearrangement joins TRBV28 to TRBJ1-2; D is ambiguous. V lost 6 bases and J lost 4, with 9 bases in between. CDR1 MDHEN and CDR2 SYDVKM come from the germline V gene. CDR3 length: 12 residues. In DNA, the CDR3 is TGTGCCAGCAGAAACCCGGGCTATGGCTACACCTTC. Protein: CASRNPGYGYTF.

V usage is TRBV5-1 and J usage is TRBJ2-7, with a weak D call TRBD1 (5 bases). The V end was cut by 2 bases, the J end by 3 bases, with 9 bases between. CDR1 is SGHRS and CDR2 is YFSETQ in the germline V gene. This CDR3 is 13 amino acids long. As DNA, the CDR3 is TGCGCCAGCAGCTTTGGAACAGGCTACGAGCAGTACTTC. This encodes CASSFGTGYEQYF.

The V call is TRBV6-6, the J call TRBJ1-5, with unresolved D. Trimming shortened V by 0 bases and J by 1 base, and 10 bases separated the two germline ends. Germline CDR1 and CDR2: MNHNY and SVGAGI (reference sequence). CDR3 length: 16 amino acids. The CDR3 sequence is CASSYSPEVSNQPQHF. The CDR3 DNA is TGTGCCAGCAGTTACTCGCCGGAGGTGAGCAATCAGCCCCAGCATTTT.

CDR3 sequence reads: CASSPPGLDIYEQYF. DNA of the CDR3: TGTGCCAGCAGTCCTCCGGGACTAGACATCTACGAGCAGTACTTC. This chain connects TRBV28 to TRBJ2-5, with 8 nucleotides matching TRBD2. The end of the DNA fits TRBJ2-7 better, so the J call may be wrong. This CDR3 is built from 15 residues. Germline V gives CDR1 MDHEN, CDR2 SYDVKM.

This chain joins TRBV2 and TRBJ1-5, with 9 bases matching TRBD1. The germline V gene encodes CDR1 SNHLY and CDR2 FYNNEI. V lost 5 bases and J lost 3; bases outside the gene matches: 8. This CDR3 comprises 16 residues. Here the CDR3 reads CASSNDRGASNQPQHF. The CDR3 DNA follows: TGTGCCAGCAGTAACGACAGGGGGGCGTCCAATCAGCCCCAGCATTTT.

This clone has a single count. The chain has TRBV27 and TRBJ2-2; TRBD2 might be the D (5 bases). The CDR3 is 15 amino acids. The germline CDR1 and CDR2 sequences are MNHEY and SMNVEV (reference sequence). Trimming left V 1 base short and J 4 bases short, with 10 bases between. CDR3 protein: CASSLYQEVTGELFF. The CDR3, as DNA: TGTGCCAGCAGTTTATATCAGGAGGTCACCGGGGAGCTGTTTTTT.

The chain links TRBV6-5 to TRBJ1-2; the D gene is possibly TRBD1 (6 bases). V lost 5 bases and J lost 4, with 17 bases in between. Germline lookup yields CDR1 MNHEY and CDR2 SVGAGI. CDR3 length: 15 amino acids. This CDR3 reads CASSPRQGISYGYTF. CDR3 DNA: TGTGCCAGCAGTCCCCGGCAGGGGATATCCTATGGCTACACCTTC.

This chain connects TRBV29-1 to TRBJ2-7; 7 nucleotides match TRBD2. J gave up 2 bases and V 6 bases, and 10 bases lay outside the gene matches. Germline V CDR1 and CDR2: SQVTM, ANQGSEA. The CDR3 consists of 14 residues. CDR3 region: CSVWAASGTYEQYF. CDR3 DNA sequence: TGCAGCGTGTGGGCGGCTAGCGGTACCTACGAGCAGTACTTC.

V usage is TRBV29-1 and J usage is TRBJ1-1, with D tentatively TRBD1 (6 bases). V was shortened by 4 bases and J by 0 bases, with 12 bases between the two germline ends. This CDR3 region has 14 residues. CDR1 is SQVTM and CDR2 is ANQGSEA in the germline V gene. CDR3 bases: TGCAGCGTTGTTCGAGGGGGTGTGAACACTGAAGCTTTCTTT. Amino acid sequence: CSVVRGGVNTEAFF.